This T cell receptor beta chain comes out of a study of blood T cell repertoires in COVID-19. Turning to the study itself: Acute and convalescent COVID-19 specimens originated in the United States, Italy and Spain. PBMCs, B-cell-depleted T cells, or T cells provided the cDNA or gDNA that made up the material.

Patients in Seattle were enrolled during active infection, then followed longitudinally. In the source study's methods: Cell counts per sample came from amplifying reference gene primers. The table came from immunoSEQ multiplex PCR; TCRdb's copy has only in-frame clones and leaves some out. D and trimming were read from the DNA, whereas the V and J calls and clone size are those reported in that table. Here the sample spans around 370,000 clones, around 87% being singletons. This clonotype was obtained from a woman between 45 and 65 years old with COVID-19, enrolled during active disease. Sequences were obtained from peripheral blood.

The CDR3 spells CASSQGTGTGNEAFF. The CDR3 DNA is TGCGCCAGCAGCCAGGGGACCGGGACAGGTAATGAAGCTTTCTTT. The rearrangement joins TRBV4-3 to TRBJ1-1, with 8 bases aligning to TRBD1. CDR1 and CDR2 from the germline V gene are LGHNA and YSLEER. Unmatched junction bases numbered 10, after V lost 3 bases and J lost 7 bases. CDR3 length: 15 residues.